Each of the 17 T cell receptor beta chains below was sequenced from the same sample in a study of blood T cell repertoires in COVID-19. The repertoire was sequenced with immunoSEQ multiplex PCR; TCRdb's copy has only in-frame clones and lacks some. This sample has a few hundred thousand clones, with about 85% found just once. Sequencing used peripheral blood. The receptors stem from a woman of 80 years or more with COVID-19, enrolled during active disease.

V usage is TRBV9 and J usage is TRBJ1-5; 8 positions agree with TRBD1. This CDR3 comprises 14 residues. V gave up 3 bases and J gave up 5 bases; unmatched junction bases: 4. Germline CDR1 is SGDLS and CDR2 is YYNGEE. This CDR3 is CASSAGQGDQPQHF. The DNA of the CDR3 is TGTGCCAGCAGCGCCGGACAGGGAGATCAGCCCCAGCATTTT.

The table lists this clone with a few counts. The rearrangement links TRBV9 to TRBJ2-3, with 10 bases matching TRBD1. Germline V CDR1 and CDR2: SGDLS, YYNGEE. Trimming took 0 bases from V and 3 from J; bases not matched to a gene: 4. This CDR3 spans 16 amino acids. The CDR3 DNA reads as TGTGCCAGCAGCGTAGAAGGACAGGGGGGGACAGATACGCAGTATTTT. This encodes CASSVEGQGGTDTQYF.

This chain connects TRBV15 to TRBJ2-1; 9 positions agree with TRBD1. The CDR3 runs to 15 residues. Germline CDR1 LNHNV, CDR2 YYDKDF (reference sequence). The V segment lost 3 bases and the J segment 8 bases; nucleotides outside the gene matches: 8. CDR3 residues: CATSRSRDRVDEQFF. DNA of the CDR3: TGTGCCACCAGCAGGTCCCGGGACAGGGTGGATGAGCAGTTCTTC.

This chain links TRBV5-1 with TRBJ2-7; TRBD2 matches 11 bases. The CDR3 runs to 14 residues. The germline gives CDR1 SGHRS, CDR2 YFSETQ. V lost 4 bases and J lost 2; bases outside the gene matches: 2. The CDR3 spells CASSHSGGAYEQYF. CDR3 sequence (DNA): TGCGCCAGCAGCCATAGCGGGGGGGCCTACGAGCAGTACTTC.

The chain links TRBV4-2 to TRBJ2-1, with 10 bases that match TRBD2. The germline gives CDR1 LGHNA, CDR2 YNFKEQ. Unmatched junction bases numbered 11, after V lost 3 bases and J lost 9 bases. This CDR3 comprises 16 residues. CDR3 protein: CASSQGALAGGGEQFF. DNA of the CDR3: TGTGCCAGCAGCCAGGGGGCTTTAGCGGGGGGTGGTGAGCAGTTCTTC.

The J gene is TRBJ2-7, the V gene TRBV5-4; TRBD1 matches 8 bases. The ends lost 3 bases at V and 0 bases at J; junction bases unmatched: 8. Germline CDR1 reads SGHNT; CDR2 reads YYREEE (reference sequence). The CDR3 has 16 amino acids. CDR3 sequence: CASSSMRTGSSYEQYF. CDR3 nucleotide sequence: TGTGCCAGCAGCTCCATGAGGACAGGGAGCTCCTACGAGCAGTACTTC.

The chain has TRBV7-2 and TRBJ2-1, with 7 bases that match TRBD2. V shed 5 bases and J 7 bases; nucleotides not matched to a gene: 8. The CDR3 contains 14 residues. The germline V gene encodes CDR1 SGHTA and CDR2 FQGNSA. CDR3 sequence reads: CASSPWGGSNEQFF. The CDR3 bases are TGTGCCAGCAGCCCCTGGGGGGGGTCGAATGAGCAGTTCTTC.

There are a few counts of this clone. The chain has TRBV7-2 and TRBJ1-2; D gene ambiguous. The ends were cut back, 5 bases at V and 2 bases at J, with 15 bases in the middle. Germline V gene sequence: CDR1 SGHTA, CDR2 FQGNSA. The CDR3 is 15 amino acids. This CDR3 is CASSKRQDYNYGYTF. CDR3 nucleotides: TGTGCCAGCAGCAAGAGACAAGATTACAACTATGGCTACACCTTC.

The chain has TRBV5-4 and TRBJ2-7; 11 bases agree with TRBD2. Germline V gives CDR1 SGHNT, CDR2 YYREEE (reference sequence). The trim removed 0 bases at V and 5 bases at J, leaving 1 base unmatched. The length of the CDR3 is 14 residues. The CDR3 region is CASSLGSGGDEQYF. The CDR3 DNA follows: TGTGCCAGCAGCTTGGGTAGCGGGGGGGACGAGCAGTACTTC.

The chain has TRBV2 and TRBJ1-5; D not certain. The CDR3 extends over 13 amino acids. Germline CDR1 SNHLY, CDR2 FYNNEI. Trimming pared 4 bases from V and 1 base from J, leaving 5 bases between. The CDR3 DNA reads TGTGCCAGCAGTGTAGTGAGCAATCAGCCCCAGCATTTT. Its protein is CASSVVSNQPQHF.

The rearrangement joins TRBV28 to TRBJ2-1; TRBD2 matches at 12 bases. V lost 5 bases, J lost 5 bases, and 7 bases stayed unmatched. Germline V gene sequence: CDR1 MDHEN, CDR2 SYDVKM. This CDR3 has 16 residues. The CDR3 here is CASSPATSGGHNEQFF. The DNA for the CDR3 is TGTGCCAGCAGTCCTGCGACTAGCGGGGGTCACAATGAGCAGTTCTTC.

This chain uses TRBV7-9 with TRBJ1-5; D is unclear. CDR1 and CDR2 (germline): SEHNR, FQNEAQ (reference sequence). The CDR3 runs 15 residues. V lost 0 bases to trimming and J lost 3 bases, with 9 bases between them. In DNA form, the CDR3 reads TGTGCCAGCAGCTTAGCGCTGGCAGACAATCAGCCCCAGCATTTT. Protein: CASSLALADNQPQHF. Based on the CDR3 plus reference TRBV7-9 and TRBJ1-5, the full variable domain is DTGVSQNPRHKITKRGQNVTFRCDPISEHNRLYWYRQTLGQGPEFLTYFQNEAQLEKSRLLSDRFSAERPKGSFSTLEIQRTEQGDSAMYLCASSLALADNQPQHFGDGTRLSIL.

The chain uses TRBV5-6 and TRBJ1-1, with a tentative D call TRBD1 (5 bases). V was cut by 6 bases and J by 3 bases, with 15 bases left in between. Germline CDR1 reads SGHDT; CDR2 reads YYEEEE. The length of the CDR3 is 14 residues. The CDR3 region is CASTWGGTYTEAFF. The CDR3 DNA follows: TGTGCCAGCACCTGGGGCGGGACTTACACTGAAGCTTTCTTT.

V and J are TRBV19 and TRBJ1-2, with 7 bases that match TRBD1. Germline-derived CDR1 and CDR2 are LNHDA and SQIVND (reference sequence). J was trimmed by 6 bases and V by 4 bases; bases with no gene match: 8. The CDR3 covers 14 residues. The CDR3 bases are TGTGCCAGTAGTAGAACAGACAGGGCTGATGGCTACACCTTC. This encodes CASSRTDRADGYTF.

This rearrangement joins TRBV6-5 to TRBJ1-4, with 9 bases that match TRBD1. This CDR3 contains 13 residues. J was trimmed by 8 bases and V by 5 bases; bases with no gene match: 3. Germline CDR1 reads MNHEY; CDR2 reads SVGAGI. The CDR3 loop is CASSRTGVEKLFF. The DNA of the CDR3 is TGTGCCAGCAGTAGGACAGGGGTGGAAAAACTGTTTTTT.

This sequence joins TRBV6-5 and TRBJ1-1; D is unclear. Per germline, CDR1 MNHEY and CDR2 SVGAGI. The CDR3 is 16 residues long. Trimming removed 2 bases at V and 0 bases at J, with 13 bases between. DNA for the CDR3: TGTGCCAGCAGTTACATTTCAGGACTGGTGAACACTGAAGCTTTCTTT. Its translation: CASSYISGLVNTEAFF.

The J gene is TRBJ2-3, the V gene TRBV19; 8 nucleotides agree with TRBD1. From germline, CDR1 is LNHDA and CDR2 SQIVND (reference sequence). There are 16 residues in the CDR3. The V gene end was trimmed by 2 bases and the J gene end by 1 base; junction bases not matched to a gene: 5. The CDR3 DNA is TGTGCCAGTAGTATAATTCCGGGACAGGGCACAGATACGCAGTATTTT. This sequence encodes CASSIIPGQGTDTQYF.